The 5 T cell receptor beta chains given below trace back to one sample, sequenced in a study of blood T cell repertoires in COVID-19. Using immunoSEQ multiplex PCR, the repertoire was profiled, and TCRdb retains in-frame clones only, with some absent. Among 250,000 to 350,000 clones listed, 87% were seen once. The material sequenced was PBMCs or T cells enriched from blood (not recorded which). The receptors stem from a young woman who had recovered from COVID-19.

The chain combines TRBV5-1 with TRBJ2-5, with 9 bases matching TRBD2. The CDR3 consists of 14 residues. From germline, CDR1 is SGHRS and CDR2 YFSETQ. After removal of 5 bases from V and 1 base from J, the junction contained 3 bases not matched to a gene. CDR3 protein: CASSNSGGQETQYF. The CDR3 nucleotides are TGCGCCAGCAGTAATAGCGGGGGCCAAGAGACCCAGTACTTC.

This clone showed up just once. This chain connects TRBV6-4 to TRBJ1-1; 10 bases map to TRBD1. The junction had 4 bases not matched to a gene; V was cut back by 8 bases and J by 4 bases. Germline CDR1 and CDR2: MRHNA and SNTAGT. The CDR3 is 13 residues long. The CDR3 region is CASSGTGATEAFF. CDR3 coding DNA: TGTGCCAGCTCCGGGACAGGGGCCACTGAAGCTTTCTTT.

The table lists this clone with a few counts. This CDR3 reads CASSLGGPLDTEAFF. For the CDR3, the DNA is TGTGCCAGCAGCTTAGGAGGGCCGTTGGACACTGAAGCTTTCTTT. This sequence joins TRBV7-3 and TRBJ1-1, with D uncertain. Looked up from germline, CDR1 is SGHTA and CDR2 is FQGTGA. Trimming cost V 2 bases and J 3 bases, with 13 bases left between them. The CDR3 consists of 15 residues.

This clone was observed a single time. V gene TRBV4-3 combines with J gene TRBJ2-3; 8 bases match TRBD2. The CDR3 consists of 16 residues. Trimming removed 0 bases from V and 4 bases from J; junction bases left unmatched: 6. Germline CDR1 reads LGHNA; CDR2 reads YSLEER. The CDR3 bases are TGCGCCAGCAGCCAAGATTTGCAGCGGGGGTCAGATACGCAGTATTTT. It codes for CASSQDLQRGSDTQYF.

A few counts support this clone. The V and J genes are TRBV5-1 and TRBJ2-3, with D uncertain. The CDR3 covers 14 residues. Deletions cut 4 bases from V and 0 bases from J, with 9 bases between. CDR1 and CDR2 from the germline V gene are SGHRS and YFSETQ. CDR3 protein: CASSPPLSTDTQYF. CDR3 bases: TGCGCCAGCAGCCCTCCCTTGAGCACAGATACGCAGTATTTT.